Below, one T cell receptor (beta chain) is given with its context. As yet, its antigen is unknown. This entry belongs to a study of cytotoxic CD8 clonotypes in ibrutinib-treated CLL. Study results and limitations: The times at which samples were taken varied between sustained-remission and progressing patients.

This CDR3 spans 15 amino acids. CDR1 and CDR2 from the germline V gene are SGHTA and FQGNSA. The trim removed 1 base at V and 4 bases at J, leaving 4 bases unmatched. Deep sequencing aimed at 1 in 200,000 to 1 in 1 million T cells' resolution. Profiling relied on immunoSEQ multiplex PCR, and the TCRdb table lists in-frame clones only, not all of them. The sample yields approximately 200,000 clones, 72% seen once. With cryopreserved PBMCs as the source, 2 to 2.5 micrograms of genomic DNA went to TCR beta libraries. The rearrangement uses TRBV7-2 and TRBJ2-1; TRBD1 aligns across 7 bases. The TCR sequence derives from a human donor with chronic lymphocytic leukemia. The source material was PBMCs, sampled after 24 months of ibrutinib treatment. In DNA form, the CDR3 reads TGTGCCAGCAGCTTAGTTGTGGGACAGTACAATGAGCAGTTCTTC. It encodes CASSLVVGQYNEQFF. Supplemented by reference TRBV7-2 and TRBJ2-1, the full variable domain reads GAGVSQSPSNKVTEKGKDVELRCDPISGHTALYWYRQSLGQGLEFLIYFQGNSAPDKSGLPSDRFSAERTGGSVSTLTIQRTQQEDSAVYLCASSLVVGQYNEQFFGPGTRLTVL.